This T cell receptor (beta chain) was observed in a study of graft-versus-host responses after intestinal transplantation. About the study: Among the recipients, all got anti-thymocyte globulin induction and then tacrolimus and steroids for about three years. Study-wide results and caveats: Across patients carrying graft-donor T cell macrochimerism, allografts held high graft-versus-host to host-versus-graft clonal ratios. Researchers found GvH clones in recipient marrow, and some showed up first in ileum or blood.

The length of the CDR3 is 17 residues. J gave up 3 bases and V 5 bases, and 12 bases lay outside the gene matches. Germline V gene lookup returns CDR1 MDHEN and CDR2 SYDVKM. The data were produced by immunoSEQ multiplex PCR, yet TCRdb's version contains in-frame clones alone and is incomplete. This sample has 70,000 to 100,000 clones, with about 89% found just once. This clone was counted only a few times. As yet, its antigen is unknown. This chain uses TRBV28 with TRBJ2-7, with TRBD2 matching over 11 bases. This specimen was unstimulated CD4+ T cells sorted from spleen or lymph node cells, taken before intestinal transplant. This TCR came from a human donor who received an intestinal transplant. CDR3 in amino acids: CASSLQIAGGGLYEQYF. CDR3 nucleotide sequence: TGTGCCAGCAGTCTCCAAATAGCGGGAGGGGGTCTCTACGAGCAGTACTTC.